This T cell receptor beta chain was recovered during a study of T cells in tumors after PD-1 blockade (dated 2019 in TCRdb). Regarding the study in general: Patients were excluded if they had prior checkpoint blockade, use of systemic immunosuppressants, or recent radiotherapy or other anti-cancer therapy within 4 weeks. Pembrolizumab 200 mg every 3 weeks or cemiplimab 350 mg every 2 weeks was administered to patients. While on anti-PD-1 treatment, some of the patients also continued taking daily vismodegib 150 mg. On average, peripheral blood samples yielded roughly 39,000 unique clonotypes and 100,000 or so TCR templates (range about 21,000-260,000). Paired single-cell RNA and TCR sequencing was done in the study on site-matched tumors from patients with BCC or SCC, both before and after anti-PD-1 therapy. Bulk TCR sequencing was performed on around 10 peripheral blood samples from about five patients to compare blood and tumor clonotypes. RECIST version 1.1 was used to assess clinical response. Paper-wide results and their limitations: The source of novel T cell clones was not identified and could include lymphoid organs or rare unexpanded clones within the tumor or its periphery. Roughly two fifths of the TCR clonotypes from tumors also showed up in blood, and some novel exhausted tumor clones were present in pre-treatment blood, which suggests peripheral recruitment.

Deep TCRbeta sequencing was performed with the immunoSEQ platform. In the original analysis: For further analysis, only productive rearrangements were exported from the immunoSEQ Analyzer. T cell phenotypes were assigned to bulk TCRbeta clonotypes by matching to single-cell RNA+TCR-seq clones sharing the same TCRbeta sequence. Clone enrichment in tumor was computed as tumor frequency divided by PBMC frequency from bulk TCR sequencing. GLIPH was used to sort TCRs into specificity groups, which are clusters of distinct TCRs that likely recognize common antigens through shared CDR3 motifs. TCRdb retrieved this table from immuneACCESS and kept in-frame rearrangements only. Not all clones are present; in checked studies, unresolved V genes account for under half, and no reason is known for the remainder. The V and J calls and the clone size are those of that table, but D and trimming were determined from the DNA. Counted in this sample were 15,000 to 20,000 clones; over 70% of them appeared once. The ten biggest clones cover approximately 24% of the sample.

With regard to this clone: What antigen it recognizes has not been identified. No clone much larger than this one lies a single base away; base qualities are absent.

Genomic DNA extracted from tumor biopsies or peripheral blood was used for bulk TCRbeta sequencing, with input ranging from roughly 616 ng to 6,004 ng. Every patient had histologically proven advanced or metastatic basal or squamous cell carcinoma and was a poor candidate for surgical resection. Of the roughly ten patients making up the basal cell carcinoma cohort, roughly eight underwent bulk tumor TCR sequencing. The CDR3 runs 14 amino acids, cysteine and phenylalanine included. The read is trimmed to its CDR3 DNA, 42 bases read in frame from base 1. The germline V gene encodes CDR1 PRHDT and CDR2 FYEKMQ (reference sequence). The junction shows trimming of 5 bases on V and 2 bases on J, and the gene matches do not reach 3 bases of it.

The starting material was PBMCs, obtained after anti-PD-1 therapy. Recombination joined TRBV13 with TRBJ2-3; 8 junctional bases match TRBD2. The clonotype was recovered from a human donor with advanced basal cell or squamous cell carcinoma (not recorded which). CDR3 reads: CASSPGGNTDTQYF. Here is the DNA: TGTGCCAGCAGCCCGGGGGGGAACACAGATACGCAGTATTTT.